The clone carrying this T cell receptor (beta chain) was recorded only once. Its antigen is unknown. Participants comprised healthy donors of bone marrow. This donor had no CMV serostatus on record. These data originate in a study of cytomegalovirus exposure and HLA in healthy donors. About the research overall: HLA-typed donors contributed some 77 million unique TCRs, which were held in an early data release.

Both 60 Vbeta primers and 13 Jbeta primers went into the PCR. The data were produced by immunoSEQ multiplex PCR, yet TCRdb's version contains in-frame clones alone and is incomplete. The table lists 150,000 to 200,000 clones, around 85% of them singletons. Points from the study as a whole: TCR beta sequences numbering more than 15,000 were associated with HLA alleles at 0.05 false discovery rate in a later analysis.

V was pared by 4 bases and J by 7 bases, with 7 bases of the junction left unmatched. Germline V gives CDR1 SNHLY, CDR2 FYNNEI. The CDR3 spans 14 residues. The specimen sequenced was PBMCs. This chain links TRBV2 with TRBJ2-7; 10 bases are shared with TRBD2. This TCR came from a human donor in good health. The CDR3: CASSGSGGWWEQYF. The DNA of the CDR3 is TGTGCCAGCAGTGGTAGCGGGGGGTGGTGGGAGCAGTACTTC.